Following are 21 T cell receptor beta chains from one sample sequenced in a study of blood T cell repertoires in COVID-19. Produced via immunoSEQ multiplex PCR; TCRdb's table is partial and in-frame only. This table has over 150,000 clones, more than 75% appearing once. Sequenced material: peripheral blood. These receptors all come from a man between 18 and 29 years old with acute or convalescent COVID-19.

The V gene is TRBV5-4, the J gene TRBJ2-1; possible D gene TRBD1, 6 bases. CDR3 length: 14 residues. Germline V CDR1 and CDR2: SGHNT, YYREEE (reference sequence). V was pared by 2 bases and J by 5 bases, with 11 bases between. CDR3 loop: CASSLWGRDNEQFF. The CDR3, as DNA: TGTGCCAGCAGCTTATGGGGGCGGGACAATGAGCAGTTCTTC.

This rearrangement joins TRBV19 to TRBJ1-5; a weak D match, TRBD1 (6 bases). The CDR3 runs 15 residues. V was clipped by 1 base and J by 10 bases, with 17 bases between them. Germline CDR1 reads LNHDA; CDR2 reads SQIVND (reference sequence). CDR3 nucleotide sequence: TGTGCCAGTAGTATAGGCGGGGGCCCCGTTGCTCCCCAGCATTTT. It encodes CASSIGGGPVAPQHF.

This rearrangement joins TRBV19 to TRBJ1-5; 7 bases line up with TRBD1. Germline V gene data show CDR1 as LNHDA and CDR2 as SQIVND (reference sequence). With V trimmed by 5 bases and J by 5 bases, 12 bases remained unmatched. This CDR3 contains 16 residues. The CDR3 region is CASSVLTGAPHQPQHF. CDR3 nucleotide sequence: TGTGCCAGTAGTGTCCTCACAGGGGCGCCCCATCAGCCCCAGCATTTT.

This clone was seen just once. This chain connects TRBV5-1 to TRBJ2-4, with 8 bases aligning to TRBD1. This CDR3 has 17 residues. V lost 3 bases and J lost 1; bases outside the gene matches: 9. From germline, CDR1 is SGHRS and CDR2 YFSETQ. The CDR3 DNA sequence: TGCGCCAGCAGCTGGGGCGCCGACAGGGGCGCCAAAAACATTCAGTACTTC. It codes for CASSWGADRGAKNIQYF.

The chain carries TRBV9 and TRBJ2-2; 9 nucleotides align to TRBD1. CDR1 is SGDLS and CDR2 is YYNGEE in the germline V gene. CDR3 length: 15 amino acids. J lost 7 bases, V lost 0 bases, and 4 bases had no gene match. CDR3 loop: CASSVDRGLIGELFF. The CDR3 DNA reads TGTGCCAGCAGCGTAGACAGGGGGCTGATCGGGGAGCTGTTTTTT. The entire variable domain, with the rest obtained from reference TRBV9 and TRBJ2-2, is as follows: DSGVTQTPKHLITATGQRVTLRCSPRSGDLSVYWYQQSLDQGLQFLIQYYNGEERAKGNILERFSAQQFPDLHSELNLSSLELGDSALYFCASSVDRGLIGELFFGEGSRLTVL.

This clone was recorded a few times. This chain links TRBV5-1 with TRBJ2-7; 7 nucleotides match TRBD2. The CDR3 is made up of 15 amino acids. The ends lost 0 bases at V and 7 bases at J; junction bases unmatched: 10. The germline CDR1 and CDR2 sequences are SGHRS and YFSETQ. CDR3 nucleotides: TGCGCCAGCAGCTTGGGAGTCAGCGGGAAGGGAGAGCAGTACTTC. It codes for CASSLGVSGKGEQYF.

V usage is TRBV5-8 and J usage is TRBJ1-2, with 8 bases matching TRBD1. Germline lookup yields CDR1 SGHTS and CDR2 YDEGEE. V shed 4 bases, J shed 8 bases, and the junction held 10 bases outside the gene matches. The CDR3 length is 14 residues. CDR3 nucleotide sequence: TGTGCCAGCAGCCGCGGGCAGGGGGCAAGGGGCTACACCTTC. It yields the protein CASSRGQGARGYTF.

The chain carries TRBV5-6 and TRBJ2-3, with D possibly TRBD2 on 7 matching bases. V gave up 4 bases and J gave up 2 bases, with 20 bases separating them. CDR3 length equals 17 residues. Germline lookup yields CDR1 SGHDT and CDR2 YYEEEE. CDR3 residues: CASSPGGTLTSTDTQYF. CDR3 bases: TGTGCCAGCAGCCCCGGGGGGACACTCACCTCCACAGATACGCAGTATTTT.

This clone turned up a few times. The V gene is TRBV30, the J gene TRBJ2-7; tentatively, D is TRBD2 (6 bases). V lost 1 base, J lost 2 bases, and 9 bases lay in between. CDR1 and CDR2 (germline): GTSNPN, SVGIG (reference sequence). This CDR3 spans 13 amino acids. The CDR3 sequence is CAWSGGGTYEQYF. As DNA, the CDR3 is TGTGCCTGGAGTGGAGGCGGGACCTACGAGCAGTACTTC.

This clone came up a few times. The rearrangement joins TRBV5-1 to TRBJ1-1, with 9 bases fitting TRBD1. Germline V gene lookup returns CDR1 SGHRS and CDR2 YFSETQ. The CDR3 spans 16 residues. Trimming at V came to 3 bases and at J to 6 bases, leaving 12 bases not matched to a gene. The CDR3 protein is CASSSRVPGQGSEAFF. DNA for the CDR3: TGCGCCAGCAGCTCACGAGTCCCGGGACAGGGATCTGAAGCTTTCTTT.

This chain connects TRBV19 to TRBJ1-1; no reliable D call. Per germline, CDR1 LNHDA and CDR2 SQIVND (reference sequence). V lost 3 bases and J 6 bases, leaving 14 bases between the germline ends. CDR3 length equals 14 residues. For the CDR3, the DNA is TGTGCCAGTAGTATCATAGACGGGATGGCTGAAGCTTTCTTT. Its protein is CASSIIDGMAEAFF.

V and J are TRBV18 and TRBJ1-4; possibly TRBD1 for D (5 bases). The CDR3 has 15 residues. Trimming took off 2 bases at V and 6 bases at J, with 13 bases between the two ends. Germline CDR1 KGHSH, CDR2 LQKENI. The CDR3 coding sequence is TGTGCCAGCTCACCAAGTCCAGGGAAGGATGAAAAACTGTTTTTT. Translating it yields CASSPSPGKDEKLFF.

The chain combines TRBV7-8 with TRBJ2-7, with D maybe TRBD1 (5 bases). Germline V gene data show CDR1 as SGHVS and CDR2 as FQNEAQ. V gave up 0 bases and J gave up 1 base, with 19 bases separating them. This CDR3 has 18 amino acids. The CDR3 is CASSLALQTALSSYEQYF. The CDR3 DNA follows: TGTGCCAGCAGCTTAGCGCTCCAGACAGCCCTCTCTTCCTACGAGCAGTACTTC.

This rearrangement joins TRBV6-5 to TRBJ1-1, with 9 bases aligning to TRBD1. V lost 5 bases and J lost 3; bases outside the gene matches: 1. Germline V lookup: CDR1 MNHEY, CDR2 SVGAGI. The CDR3 totals 13 residues. The CDR3, as DNA: TGTGCCAGCAGTAGGACAGGGGACACTGAAGCTTTCTTT. As protein: CASSRTGDTEAFF.

This chain connects TRBV7-9 to TRBJ2-7, with TRBD1 matching 7 bases. CDR1 and CDR2 from the germline V gene are SEHNR and FQNEAQ (reference sequence). The V gene end was trimmed by 1 base and the J gene end by 1 base; junction bases not matched to a gene: 4. This CDR3 is built from 15 residues. The CDR3 DNA reads TGTGCCAGCAGCTTAGTCCGGGACAGTTCCTACGAGCAGTACTTC. Its translation: CASSLVRDSSYEQYF.

The V call is TRBV6-5, the J call TRBJ1-1; no definite D call. Germline V gene data show CDR1 as MNHEY and CDR2 as SVGAGI. This CDR3 region has 15 residues. The V end was cut by 5 bases, the J end by 4 bases, with 17 bases between. Written as DNA, the CDR3 is TGTGCCAGCAGTCCCCTTGCGGGATCCAGCACTGAAGCTTTCTTT. This translates into CASSPLAGSSTEAFF.

V usage is TRBV7-9 and J usage is TRBJ2-1; TRBD2 aligns across 8 bases. The V and J ends lost 1 base and 8 bases, in that order; junction bases with no gene match: 10. The CDR3 has 16 residues. Germline assignment: CDR1 SEHNR and CDR2 FQNEAQ (reference sequence). CDR3 nucleotides: TGTGCCAGCAGCTTAGTCCAACTAGCGGTGTCCTATGAGCAGTTCTTC. Amino acid sequence: CASSLVQLAVSYEQFF.

The rearrangement links TRBV27 to TRBJ2-1; 7 bases line up with TRBD2. This CDR3 has 11 residues. Looked up from germline, CDR1 is MNHEY and CDR2 is SMNVEV (reference sequence). Germline trimming cut 5 bases from V and 14 bases from J; bases unmatched to any gene: 6. DNA for the CDR3: TGTGCCAGCAGTACAACCCGGGAGGAGTTCTTC. Translating it yields CASSTTREEFF.

V and J are TRBV12-2 and TRBJ1-1. TRBV12-2 is marked as a pseudogene. The CDR3 runs to 18 residues. This CDR3 is CASRLASREYQMNTEAFF. Here the CDR3 DNA reads TGTGCAAGTCGCTTAGCCTCACGGGAATATCAGATGAACACTGAAGCTTTCTTT.

The chain joins TRBV19 to TRBJ1-2; D unclear. This CDR3 is built from 11 residues. V lost 6 bases, J lost 8 bases, and 10 bases lay in between. Germline CDR1 LNHDA, CDR2 SQIVND (reference sequence). The CDR3 is CASRRAAGYTF. DNA of the CDR3: TGTGCCAGTAGGCGTGCGGCCGGCTACACCTTC.

This chain connects TRBV9 to TRBJ1-1; D call uncertain. Germline V gives CDR1 SGDLS, CDR2 YYNGEE. The CDR3 consists of 15 residues. V lost 3 bases, J lost 1 base, and 13 bases lay in between. CDR3: CASSGSLTGNTEAFF. The CDR3 nucleotides read TGTGCCAGCAGCGGGAGTCTGACGGGGAACACTGAAGCTTTCTTT.